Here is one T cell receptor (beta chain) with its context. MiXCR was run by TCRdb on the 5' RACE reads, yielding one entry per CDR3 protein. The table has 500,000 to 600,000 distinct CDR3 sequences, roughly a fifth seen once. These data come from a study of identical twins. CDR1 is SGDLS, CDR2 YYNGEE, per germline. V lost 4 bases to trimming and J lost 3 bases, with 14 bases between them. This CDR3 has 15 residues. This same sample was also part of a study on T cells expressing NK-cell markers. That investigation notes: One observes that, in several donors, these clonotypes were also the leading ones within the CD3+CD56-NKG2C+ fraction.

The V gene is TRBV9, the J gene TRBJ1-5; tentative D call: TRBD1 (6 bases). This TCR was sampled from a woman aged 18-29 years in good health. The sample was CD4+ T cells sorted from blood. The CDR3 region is CASSPQGWANQPQHF. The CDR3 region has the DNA TGTGCCAGCAGCCCCCAGGGGTGGGCCAATCAGCCCCAGCATTTT.